This T cell receptor beta chain was recorded in a study of T cells after yellow fever vaccination. MiXCR, applied by TCRdb to the 5' RACE reads, yields one record per CDR3 protein. The repertoire has under 200,000 distinct CDR3 sequences, roughly 11% of them found once; the top ten carry less than 40%. This clonotype occurred a few times. As yet, its antigen is unknown. Regarding the study as a whole: Subsequent booster samples again held most clones from primary vaccination (around 96% CD4, roughly 88% CD8).

Trimming pared 5 bases from V and 3 bases from J, leaving 11 bases between. Germline CDR1 reads MNHEY; CDR2 reads SVGEGT. The CDR3 length is 14 residues. The chain has TRBV6-2 or TRBV6-3 and TRBJ1-5; the D gene is possibly TRBD1 (6 bases). This clonotype was obtained from a young man who received the YFV17D yellow fever vaccine. Sequencing was performed on CD8+ T cells sorted from PBMCs, taken 15 days after the yellow fever booster vaccination. CDR3 in DNA: TGTGCCAGCAGTCTGACGGGGGCCAATCAGCCCCAGCATTTT. This codes for CASSLTGANQPQHF.